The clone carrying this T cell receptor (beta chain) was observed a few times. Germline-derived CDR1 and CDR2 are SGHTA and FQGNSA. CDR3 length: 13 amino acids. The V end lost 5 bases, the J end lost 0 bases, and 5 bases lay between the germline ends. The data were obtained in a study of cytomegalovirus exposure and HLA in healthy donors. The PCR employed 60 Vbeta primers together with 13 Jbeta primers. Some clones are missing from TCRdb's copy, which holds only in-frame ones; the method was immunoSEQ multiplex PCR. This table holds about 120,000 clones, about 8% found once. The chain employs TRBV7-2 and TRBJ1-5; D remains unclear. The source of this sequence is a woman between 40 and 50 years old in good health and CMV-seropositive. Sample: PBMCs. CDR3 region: CASSPYSNQPQHF. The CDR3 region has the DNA TGTGCCAGCAGCCCTTATAGCAATCAGCCCCAGCATTTT.